This TCR beta chain was sequenced in a study of CD8 T cells in Susac syndrome. Random hexamers were used to reverse transcribe the RNA input (about 0.45 to 1 ug). MiXCR was run by TCRdb on the immunoSEQ multiplex PCR reads, yielding one entry per CDR3 protein. In the table there are some 200,000 distinct CDR3 sequences, about 91% of which are singletons. Germline V lookup: CDR1 LNHDA, CDR2 SQIVND (reference sequence). V was cut by 5 bases and J by 0 bases, with 10 bases left in between. This CDR3 contains 14 residues. This clonotype was counted only a few times. The sequence came from a human donor with Susac syndrome. Sequenced material: CD4+ T cells from PBMCs. V usage is TRBV19 and J usage is TRBJ1-2, with D hard to call. In nucleotides, the CDR3 is TGTGCCAGTAGTCGTGACTCCTCTAACTATGGCTACACCTTC. Translating it yields CASSRDSSNYGYTF.